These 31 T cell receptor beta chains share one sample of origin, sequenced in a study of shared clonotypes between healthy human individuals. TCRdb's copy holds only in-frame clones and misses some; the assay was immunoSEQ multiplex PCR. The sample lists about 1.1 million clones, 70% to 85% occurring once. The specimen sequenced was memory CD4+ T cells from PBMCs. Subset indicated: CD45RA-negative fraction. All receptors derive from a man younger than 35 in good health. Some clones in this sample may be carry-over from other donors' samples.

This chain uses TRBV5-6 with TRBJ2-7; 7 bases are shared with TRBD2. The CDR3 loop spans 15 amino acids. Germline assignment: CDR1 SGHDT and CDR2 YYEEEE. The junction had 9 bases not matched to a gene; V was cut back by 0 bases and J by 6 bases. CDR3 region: CASSLAGGSWGEQYF. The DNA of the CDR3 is TGTGCCAGCAGCTTGGCAGGCGGGAGTTGGGGCGAGCAGTACTTC.

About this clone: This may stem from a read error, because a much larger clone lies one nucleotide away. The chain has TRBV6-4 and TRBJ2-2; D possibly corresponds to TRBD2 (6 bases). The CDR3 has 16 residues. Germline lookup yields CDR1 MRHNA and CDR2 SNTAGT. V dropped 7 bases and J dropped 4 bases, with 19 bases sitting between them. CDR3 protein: CASNQEVGAGTGELFF. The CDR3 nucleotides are TGTGCCAGCAACCAAGAGGTGGGAGCGGGCACCGGGGAGCTGTTTTTT.

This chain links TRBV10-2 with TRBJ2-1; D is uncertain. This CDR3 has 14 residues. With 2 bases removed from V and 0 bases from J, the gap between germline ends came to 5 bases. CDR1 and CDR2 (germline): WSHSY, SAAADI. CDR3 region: CASSERSSYNEQFF. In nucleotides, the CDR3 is TGCGCCAGCAGTGAGAGGAGCTCCTACAATGAGCAGTTCTTC.

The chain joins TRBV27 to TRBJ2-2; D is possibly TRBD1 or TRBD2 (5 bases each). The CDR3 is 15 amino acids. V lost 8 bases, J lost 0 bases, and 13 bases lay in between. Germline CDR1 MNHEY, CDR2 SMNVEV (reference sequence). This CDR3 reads CASSRDGTNTGELFF. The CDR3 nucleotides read TGTGCCAGCTCCCGGGACGGTACGAACACCGGGGAGCTGTTTTTT.

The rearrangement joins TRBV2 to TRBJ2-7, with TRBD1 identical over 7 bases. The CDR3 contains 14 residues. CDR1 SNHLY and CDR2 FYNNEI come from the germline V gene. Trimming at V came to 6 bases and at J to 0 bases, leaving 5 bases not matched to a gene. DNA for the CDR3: TGTGCCAGCAGAACAGGGGTAAACTCCTACGAGCAGTACTTC. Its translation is CASRTGVNSYEQYF.

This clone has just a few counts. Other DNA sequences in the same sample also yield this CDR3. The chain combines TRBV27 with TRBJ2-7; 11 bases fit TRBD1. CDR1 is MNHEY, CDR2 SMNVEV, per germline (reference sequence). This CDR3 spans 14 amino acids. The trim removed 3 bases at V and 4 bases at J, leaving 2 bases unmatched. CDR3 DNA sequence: TGTGCCAGCAGTTTCCGGGACAGGGGGTACGAGCAGTACTTC. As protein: CASSFRDRGYEQYF.

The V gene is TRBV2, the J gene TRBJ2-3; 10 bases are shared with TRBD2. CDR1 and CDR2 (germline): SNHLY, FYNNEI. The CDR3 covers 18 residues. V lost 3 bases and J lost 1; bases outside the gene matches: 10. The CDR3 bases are TGTGCCAGCAGTGAGAGGTCCCTGCTAGCGGGAGGCACAGATACGCAGTATTTT. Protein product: CASSERSLLAGGTDTQYF. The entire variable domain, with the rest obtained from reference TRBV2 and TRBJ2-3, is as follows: EPEVTQTPSHQVTQMGQEVILRCVPISNHLYFYWYRQILGQKVEFLVSFYNNEISEKSEIFDDQFSVERPDGSNFTLKIRSTKLEDSAMYFCASSERSLLAGGTDTQYFGPGTRLTVL.

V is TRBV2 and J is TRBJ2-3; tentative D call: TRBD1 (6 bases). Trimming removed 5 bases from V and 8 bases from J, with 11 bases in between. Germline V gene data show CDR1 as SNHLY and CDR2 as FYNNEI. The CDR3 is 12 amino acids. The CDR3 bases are TGTGCCAGCAGTCTTATAGGGGGTACGCAGTATTTT. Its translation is CASSLIGGTQYF.

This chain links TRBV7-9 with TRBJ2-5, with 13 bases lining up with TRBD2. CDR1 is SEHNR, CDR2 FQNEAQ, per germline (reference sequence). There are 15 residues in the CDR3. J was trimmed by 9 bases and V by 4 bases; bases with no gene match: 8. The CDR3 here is CASSSPGLAGTPQYF. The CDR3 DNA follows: TGTGCCAGCAGCTCCCCGGGACTAGCGGGAACCCCCCAGTACTTC.

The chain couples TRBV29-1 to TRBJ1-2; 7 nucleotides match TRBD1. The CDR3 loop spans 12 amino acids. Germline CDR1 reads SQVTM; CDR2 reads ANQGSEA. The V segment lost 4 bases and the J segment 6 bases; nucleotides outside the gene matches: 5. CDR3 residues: CSVAPGQHGYTF. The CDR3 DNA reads TGCAGCGTTGCGCCGGGACAGCATGGCTACACCTTC.

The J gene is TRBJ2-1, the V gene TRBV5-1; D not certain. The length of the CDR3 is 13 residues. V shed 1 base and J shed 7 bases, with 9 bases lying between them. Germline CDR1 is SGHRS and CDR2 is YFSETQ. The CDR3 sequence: CASSLISANEQFF. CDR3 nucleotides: TGCGCCAGCAGCTTGATCAGCGCTAATGAGCAGTTCTTC.

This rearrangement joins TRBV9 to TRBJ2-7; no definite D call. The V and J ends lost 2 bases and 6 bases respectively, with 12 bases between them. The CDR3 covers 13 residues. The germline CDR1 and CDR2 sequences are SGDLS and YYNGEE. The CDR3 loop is CASSVEVAGEQYF. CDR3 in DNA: TGTGCCAGCAGCGTTGAGGTGGCAGGCGAGCAGTACTTC.

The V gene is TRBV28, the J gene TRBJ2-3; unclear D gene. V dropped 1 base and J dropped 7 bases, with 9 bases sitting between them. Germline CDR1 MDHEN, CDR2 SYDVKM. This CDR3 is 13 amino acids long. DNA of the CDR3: TGTGCCAGCAGTTTATCCAGGTCGTATACGCAGTATTTT. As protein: CASSLSRSYTQYF.

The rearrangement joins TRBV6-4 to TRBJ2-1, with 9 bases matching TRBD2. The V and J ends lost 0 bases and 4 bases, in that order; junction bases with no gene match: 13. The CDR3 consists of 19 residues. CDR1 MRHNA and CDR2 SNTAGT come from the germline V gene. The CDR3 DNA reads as TGTGCCAGCAGTGACTCGTGGGGGGCTAGCGGGGCTTCTTACAATGAGCAGTTCTTC. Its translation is CASSDSWGASGASYNEQFF.

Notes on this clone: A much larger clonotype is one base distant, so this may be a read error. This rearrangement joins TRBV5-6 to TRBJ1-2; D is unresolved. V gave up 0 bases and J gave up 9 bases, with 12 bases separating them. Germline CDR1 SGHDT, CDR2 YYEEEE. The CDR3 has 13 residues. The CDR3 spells CASSLVTAMSYTF. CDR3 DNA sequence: TGTGCCAGCAGCTTGGTAACGGCCATGAGCTACACCTTC.

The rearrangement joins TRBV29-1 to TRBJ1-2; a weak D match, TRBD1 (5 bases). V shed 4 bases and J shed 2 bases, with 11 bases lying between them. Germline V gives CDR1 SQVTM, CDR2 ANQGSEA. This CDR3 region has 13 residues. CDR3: CSVGRQGNYGYTF. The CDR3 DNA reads TGCAGCGTTGGAAGGCAGGGAAACTATGGCTACACCTTC.

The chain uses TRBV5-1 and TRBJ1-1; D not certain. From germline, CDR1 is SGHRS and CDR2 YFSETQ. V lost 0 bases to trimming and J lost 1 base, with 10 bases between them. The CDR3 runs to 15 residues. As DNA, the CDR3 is TGCGCCAGCAGCTTGGAGGCTCTTGGGAACACTGAAGCTTTCTTT. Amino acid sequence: CASSLEALGNTEAFF.

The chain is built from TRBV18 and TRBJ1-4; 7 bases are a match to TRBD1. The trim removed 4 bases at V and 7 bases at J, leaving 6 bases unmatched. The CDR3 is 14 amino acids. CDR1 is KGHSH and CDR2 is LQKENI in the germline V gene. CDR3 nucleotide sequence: TGTGCCAGCTCACAGGGGGCGCGGATTGAAAAACTGTTTTTT. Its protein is CASSQGARIEKLFF.

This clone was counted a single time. CDR3: CASSAYDLAKNIQYF. CDR3 in DNA: TGCGCCAGCAGCGCCTACGATCTAGCCAAAAACATTCAGTACTTC. This chain connects TRBV5-1 to TRBJ2-4; D gene unclear. CDR3 length: 15 residues. Germline V lookup: CDR1 SGHRS, CDR2 YFSETQ. Trimming stripped 4 bases from V and 0 bases from J, with 11 bases between.

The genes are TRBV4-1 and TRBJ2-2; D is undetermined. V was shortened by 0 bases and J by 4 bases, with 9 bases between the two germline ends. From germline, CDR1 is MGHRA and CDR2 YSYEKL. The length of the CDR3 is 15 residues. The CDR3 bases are TGCGCCAGCAGCCAAGATCCCCAAAGCACCGGGGAGCTGTTTTTT. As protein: CASSQDPQSTGELFF.

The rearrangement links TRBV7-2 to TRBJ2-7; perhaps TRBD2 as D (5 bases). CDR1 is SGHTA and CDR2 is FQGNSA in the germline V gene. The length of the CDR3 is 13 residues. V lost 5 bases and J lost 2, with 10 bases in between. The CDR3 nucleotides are TGTGCCAGCAGCCAAATCGGGACCTACGAGCAGTACTTC. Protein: CASSQIGTYEQYF.

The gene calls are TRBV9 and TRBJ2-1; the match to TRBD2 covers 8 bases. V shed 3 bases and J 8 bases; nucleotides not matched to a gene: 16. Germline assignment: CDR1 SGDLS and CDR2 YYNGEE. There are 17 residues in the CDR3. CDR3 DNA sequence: TGTGCCAGCAGCGCCGGGGGGGGCCTAAGGCCTTCCGATGAGCAGTTCTTC. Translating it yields CASSAGGGLRPSDEQFF.

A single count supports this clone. The chain's CDR3 is CSVVGLYEKLFF. CDR3 bases: TGCAGCGTTGTAGGCCTGTACGAAAAACTGTTTTTT. The gene calls are TRBV29-1 and TRBJ1-4, with D uncertain. Germline V gene sequence: CDR1 SQVTM, CDR2 ANQGSEA. The V end lost 4 bases, the J end lost 8 bases, and 11 bases lay between the germline ends. CDR3 length: 12 amino acids. Full variable domain (rest looked up from reference TRBV29-1 and TRBJ1-4): SAVISQKPSRDICQRGTSLTIQCQVDSQVTMMFWYRQQPGQSLTLIATANQGSEATYESGFVIDKFPISRPNLTFSTLTVSNMSPEDSSIYLCSVVGLYEKLFFGSGTQLSVL.

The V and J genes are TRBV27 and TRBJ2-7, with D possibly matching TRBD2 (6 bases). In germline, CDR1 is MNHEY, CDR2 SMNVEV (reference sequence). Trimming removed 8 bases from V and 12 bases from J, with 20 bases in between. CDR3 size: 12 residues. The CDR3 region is CASSPAKGGWYF. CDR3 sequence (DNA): TGTGCCAGCTCCCCCGCGAAAGGAGGGTGGTACTTC.

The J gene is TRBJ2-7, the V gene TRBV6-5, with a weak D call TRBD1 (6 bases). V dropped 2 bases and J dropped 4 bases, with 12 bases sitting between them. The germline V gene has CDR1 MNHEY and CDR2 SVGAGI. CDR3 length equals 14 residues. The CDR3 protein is CASSYTQGMYEQYF. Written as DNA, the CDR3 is TGTGCCAGCAGTTACACGCAGGGGATGTACGAGCAGTACTTC.

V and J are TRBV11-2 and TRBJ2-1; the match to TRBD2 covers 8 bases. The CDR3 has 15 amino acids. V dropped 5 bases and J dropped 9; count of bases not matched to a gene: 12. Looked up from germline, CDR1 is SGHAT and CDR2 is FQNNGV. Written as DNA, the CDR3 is TGTGCCAGCAGCGGACCGGGACTAGTGTCCCCTGAGCAGTTCTTC. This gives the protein CASSGPGLVSPEQFF.

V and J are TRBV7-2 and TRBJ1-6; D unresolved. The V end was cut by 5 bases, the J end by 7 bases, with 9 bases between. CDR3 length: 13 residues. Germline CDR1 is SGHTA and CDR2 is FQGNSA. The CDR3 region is CASSDGPNSPLHF. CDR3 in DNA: TGTGCCAGCAGCGACGGACCGAATTCACCCCTCCACTTT. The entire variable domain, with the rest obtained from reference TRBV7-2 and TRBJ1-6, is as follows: GAGVSQSPSNKVTEKGKDVELRCDPISGHTALYWYRQSLGQGLEFLIYFQGNSAPDKSGLPSDRFSAERTGGSVSTLTIQRTQQEDSAVYLCASSDGPNSPLHFGNGTRLTVT.

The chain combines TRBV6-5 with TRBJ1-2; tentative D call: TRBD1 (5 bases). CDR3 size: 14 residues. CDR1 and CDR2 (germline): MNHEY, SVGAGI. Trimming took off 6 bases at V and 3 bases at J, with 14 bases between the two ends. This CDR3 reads CASSPVGTHYGYTF. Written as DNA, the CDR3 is TGTGCCAGCAGCCCCGTGGGGACTCACTATGGCTACACCTTC.

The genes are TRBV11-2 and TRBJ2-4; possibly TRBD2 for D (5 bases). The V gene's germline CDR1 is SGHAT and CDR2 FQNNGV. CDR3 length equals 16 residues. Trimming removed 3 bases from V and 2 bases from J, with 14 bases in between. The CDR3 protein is CASSFPRTGTKNIQYF. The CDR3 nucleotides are TGTGCCAGCAGCTTCCCCAGAACGGGAACCAAAAACATTCAGTACTTC. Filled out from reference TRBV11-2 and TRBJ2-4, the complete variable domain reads EAGVAQSPRYKIIEKRQSVAFWCNPISGHATLYWYQQILGQGPKLLIQFQNNGVVDDSQLPKDRFSAERLKGVDSTLKIQPAKLEDSAVYLCASSFPRTGTKNIQYFGAGTRLSVL.

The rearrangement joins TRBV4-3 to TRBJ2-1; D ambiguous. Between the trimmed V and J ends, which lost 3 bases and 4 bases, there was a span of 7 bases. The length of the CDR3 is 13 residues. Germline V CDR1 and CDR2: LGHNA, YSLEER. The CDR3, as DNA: TGCGCCAGCAGCCACGACACGTACAATGAGCAGTTCTTC. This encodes CASSHDTYNEQFF.

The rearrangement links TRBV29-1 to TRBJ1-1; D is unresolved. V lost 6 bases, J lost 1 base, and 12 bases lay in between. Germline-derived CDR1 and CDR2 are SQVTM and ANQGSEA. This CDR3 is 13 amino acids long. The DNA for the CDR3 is TGCAGCGTGAGACCCCAGAGGAACACTGAAGCTTTCTTT. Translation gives CSVRPQRNTEAFF. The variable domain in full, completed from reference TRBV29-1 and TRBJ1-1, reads SAVISQKPSRDICQRGTSLTIQCQVDSQVTMMFWYRQQPGQSLTLIATANQGSEATYESGFVIDKFPISRPNLTFSTLTVSNMSPEDSSIYLCSVRPQRNTEAFFGQGTRLTVV.